A single sample gave rise to the 31 T cell receptor beta chains below, sequenced in a study of blood T cell repertoires in COVID-19. Here immunoSEQ multiplex PCR was the method, and the copy in TCRdb shows in-frame clones only, minus some. Counted here are a few hundred thousand clones, around 88% occurring once; the ten biggest clones make up 2% to 2.5%. Sample: PBMCs or T cells enriched from blood (not recorded which). These receptors all stem from a woman in her forties with acute COVID-19.

This chain joins TRBV6-5 and TRBJ1-3; 8 nucleotides align to TRBD1. CDR3 length: 15 residues. CDR1 and CDR2 from the germline V gene are MNHEY and SVGAGI. Losses at the gene ends were 5 bases for V and 2 bases for J; bases not matched to a gene: 5. The CDR3 coding sequence is TGTGCCAGCAGTCATATGACAGGGGCTGGAAACACCATATATTTT. It is translated as CASSHMTGAGNTIYF.

The J gene is TRBJ2-3, the V gene TRBV28, with a weak D call TRBD2 (6 bases). Germline loops: CDR1 MDHEN, CDR2 SYDVKM. This CDR3 spans 13 amino acids. Trimming stripped 3 bases from V and 14 bases from J, with 18 bases between. The DNA of the CDR3 is TGTGCCAGCAGTTTCGCAAGCGGGTTTCGATCGTATTTT. Its protein product is CASSFASGFRSYF.

The chain couples TRBV19 to TRBJ1-3; tentatively, D is TRBD1 (5 bases). The CDR3 totals 15 residues. Per germline, CDR1 LNHDA and CDR2 SQIVND (reference sequence). Trimming stripped 3 bases from V and 0 bases from J, with 9 bases between. The CDR3: CASSIRQNSGNTIYF. CDR3 in DNA: TGTGCCAGTAGTATCCGACAGAACTCTGGAAACACCATATATTTT.

The chain combines TRBV7-9 with TRBJ2-3, with 8 bases that match TRBD2. The germline gives CDR1 SEHNR, CDR2 FQNEAQ (reference sequence). The CDR3 is 14 residues long. Germline trimming cut 3 bases from V and 6 bases from J; bases unmatched to any gene: 5. DNA of the CDR3: TGTGCCAGCAGCTTTCGGGGGGGCCTGGATACGCAGTATTTT. Translation: CASSFRGGLDTQYF.

This clone was picked up one time. The rearrangement joins TRBV4-3 to TRBJ1-4, with D possibly being TRBD1 (6 bases). V was trimmed by 1 base and J by 5 bases, leaving 14 bases between them. Looked up from germline, CDR1 is LGHNA and CDR2 is YSLEER. This CDR3 contains 16 residues. CDR3 sequence reads: CASSQAVGRGNEKLFF. CDR3 nucleotide sequence: TGCGCCAGCAGCCAAGCGGTGGGGAGGGGGAATGAAAAACTGTTTTTT.

The chain employs TRBV5-1 and TRBJ2-7; 7 bases fit TRBD1. The CDR3 sequence is 15 residues long. Germline V gene lookup returns CDR1 SGHRS and CDR2 YFSETQ. With V trimmed by 0 bases and J by 0 bases, 3 bases remained unmatched. CDR3 region: CASSLDGTASYEQYF. CDR3 in DNA: TGCGCCAGCAGCTTGGATGGGACAGCCTCCTACGAGCAGTACTTC.

The rearrangement joins TRBV29-1 to TRBJ2-7, with 7 bases matching TRBD1. The CDR3 is made up of 12 amino acids. Germline loops: CDR1 SQVTM, CDR2 ANQGSEA. The trim removed 6 bases at V and 4 bases at J, leaving 6 bases unmatched. CDR3 sequence: CSVRDSAYEQYF. The CDR3, as DNA: TGCAGCGTCCGGGACAGCGCTTACGAGCAGTACTTC.

A note on this clone: The same CDR3 is also encoded by other DNA sequences in this sample. The V and J genes are TRBV6-5 and TRBJ1-1, with 7 positions matching TRBD1. The CDR3 runs 14 residues. CDR1 is MNHEY, CDR2 SVGAGI, per germline. V shed 6 bases, J shed 1 base, and the junction held 5 bases outside the gene matches. For the CDR3, the DNA is TGTGCCAGCAGACCGGGACAGACGAACACTGAAGCTTTCTTT. Translating it yields CASRPGQTNTEAFF.

The CDR3: CASSRSRQGGYNSNQPQHF. The CDR3 DNA follows: TGTGCCAGCAGCCGAAGCCGACAGGGAGGCTATAATAGCAATCAGCCCCAGCATTTT. The chain recombines TRBV6-6 with TRBJ1-5; 7 bases align to TRBD1. The V gene's germline CDR1 is MNHNY and CDR2 SVGAGI (reference sequence). This CDR3 has 19 residues. V lost 6 bases and J lost 0; bases outside the gene matches: 17.

This chain links TRBV9 with TRBJ2-5, with D maybe TRBD1 (5 bases). Trimming stripped 4 bases from V and 0 bases from J, with 13 bases between. The CDR3 has 15 amino acids. Germline V gene lookup returns CDR1 SGDLS and CDR2 YYNGEE. CDR3 sequence: CASSHRTEYQETQYF. In nucleotides, the CDR3 is TGTGCCAGCAGCCACAGGACCGAGTACCAAGAGACCCAGTACTTC.

The CDR3 DNA reads as TGTGCCAGCAGTTTATATCCGGGTATGATGGCTTTCTTT. Protein: CASSLYPGMMAFF. The genes are TRBV27 and TRBJ1-1, with unresolved D. The CDR3 sequence is 13 residues long. V lost 1 base and J 11 bases, leaving 14 bases between the germline ends. CDR1 MNHEY and CDR2 SMNVEV come from the germline V gene (reference sequence).

This clone was counted only a few times. The chain links TRBV11-3 to TRBJ2-3, with TRBD2 identical over 10 bases. V trimming: 5 bases; J trimming: 4 bases; junction bases outside the gene matches: 12. Germline values: CDR1 SGHNT, CDR2 YENEEA. The CDR3 runs 17 residues. CDR3 nucleotides: TGTGCCAGCAGCCCTAGGCTCCGAGCGGGAGGGGCAGATACGCAGTATTTT. Translation: CASSPRLRAGGADTQYF. Full variable domain (missing parts from reference TRBV11-3 and TRBJ2-3): EAGVVQSPRYKIIEKKQPVAFWCNPISGHNTLYWYLQNLGQGPELLIRYENEEAVDDSQLPKDRFSAERLKGVDSTLKIQPAELGDSAVYLCASSPRLRAGGADTQYFGPGTRLTVL.

The J gene is TRBJ1-1, the V gene TRBV27, with D perhaps TRBD1 (5 bases). Germline loops: CDR1 MNHEY, CDR2 SMNVEV (reference sequence). Trimming cost V 4 bases and J 6 bases, with 21 bases left between them. The CDR3 covers 16 residues. The CDR3 loop is CASSSRQLGRSAEAFF. CDR3 nucleotide sequence: TGTGCCAGCAGTTCCCGACAGCTAGGTCGGAGCGCTGAAGCTTTCTTT.

This chain links TRBV2 with TRBJ1-2, with D perhaps matching TRBD1 (5 bases). The CDR3 is 14 residues long. Germline V gives CDR1 SNHLY, CDR2 FYNNEI. V lost 7 bases, J lost 1 base, and 13 bases lay in between. CDR3 amino acids: CASKGGQGNYGYTF. DNA for the CDR3: TGTGCCAGCAAAGGAGGGCAGGGTAACTATGGCTACACCTTC. The whole variable domain, remainder taken from reference TRBV2 and TRBJ1-2, is EPEVTQTPSHQVTQMGQEVILRCVPISNHLYFYWYRQILGQKVEFLVSFYNNEISEKSEIFDDQFSVERPDGSNFTLKIRSTKLEDSAMYFCASKGGQGNYGYTFGSGTRLTVV.

The chain has TRBV5-1 and TRBJ2-5, with D possibly TRBD2 on 7 matching bases. The CDR3 extends over 15 amino acids. Trimming pared 0 bases from V and 5 bases from J, leaving 14 bases between. Germline V gene data show CDR1 as SGHRS and CDR2 as YFSETQ. The CDR3 loop reads CASSLAWGGRETQYF. CDR3 in DNA: TGCGCCAGCAGCTTGGCTTGGGGGGGGCGCGAGACCCAGTACTTC.

The genes are TRBV7-2 and TRBJ2-5; possibly TRBD1 for D (5 bases). Germline CDR1 reads SGHTA; CDR2 reads FQGNSA. CDR3 size: 14 residues. V was trimmed by 1 base and J by 7 bases, leaving 13 bases between them. The DNA for the CDR3 is TGTGCCAGCAGCTTAGATAAGGGGTCAAGGACCCAGTACTTC. It encodes CASSLDKGSRTQYF.

The count of this clone is one. This chain uses TRBV25-1 with TRBJ2-7; the D is unclear. Germline assignment: CDR1 MGHDK and CDR2 SYGVNS. Trimming left V 7 bases short and J 3 bases short, with 16 bases between. The CDR3 sequence is 14 residues long. The CDR3: CASTWAHPLYEQYV. CDR3 nucleotides: TGTGCCAGCACCTGGGCCCATCCCCTCTACGAGCAGTACGTC.

V is TRBV5-1 and J is TRBJ2-5, with unresolved D. CDR3 size: 14 residues. Trimming removed 0 bases from V and 7 bases from J, with 13 bases in between. Germline CDR1 SGHRS, CDR2 YFSETQ. In DNA, the CDR3 is TGCGCCAGCAGCTTGGGAGGCGAGCCGGGGACCCAGTACTTC. It specifies CASSLGGEPGTQYF.

This clone was picked up one time. The chain couples TRBV3-1 (or the pseudogene TRBV3-2) to TRBJ2-2, with a tentative D call TRBD1 (6 bases). V lost 5 bases and J lost 5, with 12 bases in between. This CDR3 contains 14 residues. Germline loops: CDR1 LGHDT, CDR2 YNNKEL (reference sequence). Here the CDR3 DNA reads TGTGCCAGCAGCAAGGGGGTAGCAACCGGGGAGCTGTTTTTT. It codes for CASSKGVATGELFF.

The chain recombines TRBV11-3 with TRBJ2-1; 13 bases align to TRBD2. V was pared by 1 base and J by 6 bases, with 3 bases of the junction left unmatched. There are 16 residues in the CDR3. The germline V gene encodes CDR1 SGHNT and CDR2 YENEEA. CDR3 loop: CASSLAGTSGINEQFF. In DNA form, the CDR3 reads TGTGCCAGCAGCTTAGCCGGGACTAGCGGGATCAATGAGCAGTTCTTC.

This clone was recorded a few times. The rearrangement uses TRBV2 and TRBJ1-1; D ambiguous. The CDR3 covers 13 residues. The germline gives CDR1 SNHLY, CDR2 FYNNEI. V lost 2 bases and J 0 bases, leaving 4 bases between the germline ends. CDR3 DNA sequence: TGTGCCAGCAGTGAACAGTTGAACACTGAAGCTTTCTTT. Translation gives CASSEQLNTEAFF.

The gene calls are TRBV7-6 and TRBJ2-2; D remains ambiguous. In germline, CDR1 is SGHVS, CDR2 FNYEAQ. The V end lost 2 bases, the J end lost 3 bases, and 7 bases lay between the germline ends. The CDR3 contains 14 residues. The CDR3 protein is CASSLWADTGELFF. The CDR3, as DNA: TGTGCCAGCAGCTTATGGGCAGACACCGGGGAGCTGTTTTTT.

The chain employs TRBV2 and TRBJ2-3; possibly TRBD1 for D (6 bases). The CDR3 length is 13 residues. V was clipped by 4 bases and J by 2 bases, with 7 bases between them. Germline V gene lookup returns CDR1 SNHLY and CDR2 FYNNEI. The CDR3 DNA reads as TGTGCCAGCAGTGCAGGGGTCACAGATACGCAGTATTTT. Encoded protein: CASSAGVTDTQYF. The variable domain in full, with the rest retrieved from reference TRBV2 and TRBJ2-3, is EPEVTQTPSHQVTQMGQEVILRCVPISNHLYFYWYRQILGQKVEFLVSFYNNEISEKSEIFDDQFSVERPDGSNFTLKIRSTKLEDSAMYFCASSAGVTDTQYFGPGTRLTVL.

V gene TRBV6-5 combines with J gene TRBJ2-1; no definite D call. Germline CDR1 reads MNHEY; CDR2 reads SVGAGI. The CDR3 covers 13 residues. Trimming removed 6 bases from V and 3 bases from J, with 9 bases in between. The CDR3 DNA is TGTGCCAGCAGCGATGCTAACTACAATGAGCAGTTCTTC. Residues: CASSDANYNEQFF.

The chain couples TRBV11-2 to TRBJ1-3, with 10 bases fitting TRBD1. Germline CDR1 SGHAT, CDR2 FQNNGV. The junction had 4 bases not matched to a gene; V was cut back by 5 bases and J by 3 bases. This CDR3 contains 15 residues. CDR3: CASSAGTGVGNTIYF. CDR3 DNA sequence: TGTGCCAGCAGCGCTGGGACAGGGGTTGGAAACACCATATATTTT.

The genes are TRBV7-9 and TRBJ1-2; possibly TRBD1 for D (6 bases). Trimming stripped 0 bases from V and 4 bases from J, with 12 bases between. Germline CDR1 reads SEHNR; CDR2 reads FQNEAQ (reference sequence). This CDR3 has 15 amino acids. This CDR3 reads CASSLARDTIYGYTF. In nucleotides, the CDR3 is TGTGCCAGCAGCTTAGCCCGGGACACCATCTATGGCTACACCTTC.

This clone was seen only a few times. The chain uses TRBV4-1 and TRBJ1-2, with TRBD1 matching over 8 bases. Looked up from germline, CDR1 is MGHRA and CDR2 is YSYEKL. CDR3 length equals 15 residues. The junction had 8 bases not matched to a gene; V was cut back by 5 bases and J by 3 bases. This CDR3 reads CASSKGQGGYYGYTF. CDR3 nucleotide sequence: TGCGCCAGCAGCAAAGGACAGGGAGGTTACTATGGCTACACCTTC.

V usage is TRBV6-5 and J usage is TRBJ1-3; no definite D call. V lost 4 bases, J lost 4 bases, and 8 bases lay in between. The CDR3 covers 13 residues. The V gene's germline CDR1 is MNHEY and CDR2 SVGAGI. CDR3 bases: TGTGCCAGCAGTTCCCGCGGGGGAAACACCATATATTTT. Amino acid sequence: CASSSRGGNTIYF.

The rearrangement uses TRBV29-1 and TRBJ2-5; tentative D call: TRBD1 (5 bases). There are 11 residues in the CDR3. V was shortened by 6 bases and J by 2 bases, with 7 bases between the two germline ends. CDR1 and CDR2 (germline): SQVTM, ANQGSEA. CDR3 sequence (DNA): TGCAGCGTCCGACAGCAAGAGACCCAGTACTTC. Its translation: CSVRQQETQYF.

V gene TRBV11-3 combines with J gene TRBJ1-1; no definite D call. With 3 bases removed from V and 0 bases from J, the gap between germline ends came to 5 bases. Germline assignment: CDR1 SGHNT and CDR2 YENEEA. There are 13 residues in the CDR3. CDR3 region: CASSFGLNTEAFF. In DNA form, the CDR3 reads TGTGCCAGCAGCTTCGGTCTGAACACTGAAGCTTTCTTT.

This chain uses TRBV4-1 with TRBJ2-5; 7 positions agree with TRBD1. Germline assignment: CDR1 MGHRA and CDR2 YSYEKL. This CDR3 is 13 amino acids long. Trimming removed 4 bases from V and 6 bases from J; junction bases left unmatched: 5. This CDR3 is CASSLTGEKTQYF. DNA of the CDR3: TGCGCCAGCAGCCTCACAGGGGAAAAGACCCAGTACTTC.